Here is one T cell receptor (beta chain) with its context. These data belong to a study of blood T cell repertoires in COVID-19. Study in general: Sample material is recorded as cDNA or gDNA derived from T cells, B-cell-depleted T cells, or PBMCs.

In the study's own analysis: Reference gene primer amplification gave nucleated cell count estimates. Produced via immunoSEQ multiplex PCR; TCRdb's table is partial and in-frame only. That table gives V, J and clone size, and the DNA gave D and trimming. The sample holds 200,000 or so clones, approximately 90% seen once. V lost 0 bases to trimming and J lost 5 bases, with 15 bases between them. From germline, CDR1 is SGHDT and CDR2 YYEEEE. The CDR3 consists of 15 residues. This sequence joins TRBV5-6 and TRBJ2-7; perhaps TRBD2 as D (5 bases). The sample consisted of PBMCs or T cells enriched from blood (not recorded which). This clonotype originated in a woman in her twenties or thirties who had recovered from COVID-19. The CDR3 loop reads CASSLGGEGIDEQYF. In nucleotides, the CDR3 is TGTGCCAGCAGCTTGGGCGGAGAGGGTATCGACGAGCAGTACTTC.